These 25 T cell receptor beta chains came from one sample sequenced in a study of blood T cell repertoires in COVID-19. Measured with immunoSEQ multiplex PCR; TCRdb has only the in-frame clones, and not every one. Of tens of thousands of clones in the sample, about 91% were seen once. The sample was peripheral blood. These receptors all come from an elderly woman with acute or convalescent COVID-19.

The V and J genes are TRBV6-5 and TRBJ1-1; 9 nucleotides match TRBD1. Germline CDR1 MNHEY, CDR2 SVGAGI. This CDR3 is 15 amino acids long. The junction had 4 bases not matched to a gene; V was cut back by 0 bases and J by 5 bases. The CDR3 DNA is TGTGCCAGCAGTTACTCGGGACAGGGTGGGACTGAAGCTTTCTTT. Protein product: CASSYSGQGGTEAFF.

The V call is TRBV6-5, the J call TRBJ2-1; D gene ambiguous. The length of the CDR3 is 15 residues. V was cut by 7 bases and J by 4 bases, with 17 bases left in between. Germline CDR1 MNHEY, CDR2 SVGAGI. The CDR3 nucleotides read TGTGCCAGCAAGTTGGAACCTACAGTATACAATGAGCAGTTCTTC. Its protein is CASKLEPTVYNEQFF.

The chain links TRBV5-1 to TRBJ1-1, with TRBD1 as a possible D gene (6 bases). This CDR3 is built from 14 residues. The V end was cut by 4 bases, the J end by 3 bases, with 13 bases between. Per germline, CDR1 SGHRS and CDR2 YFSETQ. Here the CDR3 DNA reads TGCGCCAGCAGCGAACCGGGACAACACACTGAAGCTTTCTTT. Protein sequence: CASSEPGQHTEAFF.

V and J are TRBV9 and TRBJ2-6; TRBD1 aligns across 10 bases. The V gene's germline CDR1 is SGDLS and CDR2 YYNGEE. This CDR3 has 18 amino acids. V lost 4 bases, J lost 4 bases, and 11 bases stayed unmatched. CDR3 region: CASSPGTGVMGGANVLTF. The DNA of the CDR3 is TGTGCCAGCAGCCCCGGGACAGGGGTAATGGGCGGGGCCAACGTCCTGACTTTC.

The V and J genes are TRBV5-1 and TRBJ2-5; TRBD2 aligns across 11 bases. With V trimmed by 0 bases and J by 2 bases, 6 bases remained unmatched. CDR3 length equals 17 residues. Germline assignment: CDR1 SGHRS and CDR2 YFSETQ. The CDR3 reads CASSLAGLAGTQETQYF. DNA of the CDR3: TGCGCCAGCAGCTTGGCCGGACTAGCGGGCACTCAAGAGACCCAGTACTTC.

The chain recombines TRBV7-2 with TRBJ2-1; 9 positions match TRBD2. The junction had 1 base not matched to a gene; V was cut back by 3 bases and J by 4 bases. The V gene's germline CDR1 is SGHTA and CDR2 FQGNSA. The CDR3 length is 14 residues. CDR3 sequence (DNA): TGTGCCAGCAGCTTTACTAGCGGGTACAATGAGCAGTTCTTC. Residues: CASSFTSGYNEQFF.

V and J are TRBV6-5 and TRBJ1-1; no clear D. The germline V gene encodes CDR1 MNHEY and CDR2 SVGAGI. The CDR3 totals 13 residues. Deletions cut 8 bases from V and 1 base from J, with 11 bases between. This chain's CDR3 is CASHKEGNTEAFF. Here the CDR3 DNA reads TGTGCCAGCCATAAGGAGGGGAACACTGAAGCTTTCTTT.

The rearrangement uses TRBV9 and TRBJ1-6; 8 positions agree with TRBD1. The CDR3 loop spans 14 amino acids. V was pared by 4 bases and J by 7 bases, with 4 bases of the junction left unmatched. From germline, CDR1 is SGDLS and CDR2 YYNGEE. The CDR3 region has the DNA TGTGCCAGCAGCCTGGGACAGGAGAATTCACCCCTCCACTTT. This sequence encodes CASSLGQENSPLHF.

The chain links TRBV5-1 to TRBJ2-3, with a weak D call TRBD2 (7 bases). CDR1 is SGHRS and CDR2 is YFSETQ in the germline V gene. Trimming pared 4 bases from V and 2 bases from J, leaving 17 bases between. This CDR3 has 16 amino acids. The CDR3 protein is CASSPTGGGNTDTQYF. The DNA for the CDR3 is TGCGCCAGCAGCCCCACGGGCGGGGGCAACACAGATACGCAGTATTTT.

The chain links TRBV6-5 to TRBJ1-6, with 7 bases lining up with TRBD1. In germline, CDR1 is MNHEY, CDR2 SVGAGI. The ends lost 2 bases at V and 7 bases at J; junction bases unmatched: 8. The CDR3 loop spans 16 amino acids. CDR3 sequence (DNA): TGTGCCAGCAGTTACAATCAACAGGGGTGGAATTCACCCCTCCACTTT. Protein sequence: CASSYNQQGWNSPLHF.

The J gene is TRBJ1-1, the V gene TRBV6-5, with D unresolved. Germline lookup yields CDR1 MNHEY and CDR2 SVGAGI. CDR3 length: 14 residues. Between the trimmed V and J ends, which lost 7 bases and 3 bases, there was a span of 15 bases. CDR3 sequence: CASNRRASDTEAFF. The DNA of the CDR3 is TGTGCCAGCAACCGGAGGGCCTCTGACACTGAAGCTTTCTTT.

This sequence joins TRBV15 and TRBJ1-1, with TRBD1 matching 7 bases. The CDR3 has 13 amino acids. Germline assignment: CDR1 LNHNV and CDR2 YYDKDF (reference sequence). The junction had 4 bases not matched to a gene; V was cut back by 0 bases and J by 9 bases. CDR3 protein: CATSRDLRGQAFF. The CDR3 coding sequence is TGTGCCACCAGCAGAGATCTGAGGGGGCAAGCTTTCTTT.

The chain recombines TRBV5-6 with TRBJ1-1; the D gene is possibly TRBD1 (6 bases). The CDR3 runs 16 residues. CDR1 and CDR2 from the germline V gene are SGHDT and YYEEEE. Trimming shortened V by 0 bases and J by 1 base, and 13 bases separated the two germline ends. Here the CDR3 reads CASSLAGGAKNTEAFF. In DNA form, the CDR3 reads TGTGCCAGCAGCTTGGCCGGGGGGGCCAAGAACACTGAAGCTTTCTTT.

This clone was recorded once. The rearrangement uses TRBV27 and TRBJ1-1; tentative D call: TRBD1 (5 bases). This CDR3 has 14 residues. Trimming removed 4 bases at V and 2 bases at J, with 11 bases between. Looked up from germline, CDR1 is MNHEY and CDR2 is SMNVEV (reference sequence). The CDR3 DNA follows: TGTGCCAGCAGTTCCAGACAGTATAACACTGAAGCTTTCTTT. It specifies CASSSRQYNTEAFF.

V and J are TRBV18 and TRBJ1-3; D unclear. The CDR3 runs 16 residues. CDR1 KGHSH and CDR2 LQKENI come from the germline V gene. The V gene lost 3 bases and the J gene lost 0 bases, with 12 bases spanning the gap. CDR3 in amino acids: CASSPSLTGSGNTIYF. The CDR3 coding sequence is TGTGCCAGCTCACCTTCCCTCACCGGCTCTGGAAACACCATATATTTT.

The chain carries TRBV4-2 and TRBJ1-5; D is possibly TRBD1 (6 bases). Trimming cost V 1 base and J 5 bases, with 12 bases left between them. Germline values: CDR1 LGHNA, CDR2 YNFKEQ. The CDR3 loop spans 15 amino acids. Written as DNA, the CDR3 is TGTGCCAGCAGCCAAGTGGGCCAGGGGTATCAGCCCCAGCATTTT. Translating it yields CASSQVGQGYQPQHF.

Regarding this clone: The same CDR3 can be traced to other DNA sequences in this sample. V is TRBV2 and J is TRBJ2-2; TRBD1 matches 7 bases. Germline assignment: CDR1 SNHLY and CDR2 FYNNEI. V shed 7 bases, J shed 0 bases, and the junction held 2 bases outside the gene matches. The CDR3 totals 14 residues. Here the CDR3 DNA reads TGTGCCAGCACTGGACAGGCGAACACCGGGGAGCTGTTTTTT. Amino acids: CASTGQANTGELFF.

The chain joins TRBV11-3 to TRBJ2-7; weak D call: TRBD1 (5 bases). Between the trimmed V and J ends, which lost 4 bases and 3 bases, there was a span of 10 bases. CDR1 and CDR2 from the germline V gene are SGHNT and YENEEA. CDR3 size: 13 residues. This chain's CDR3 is CASSYRMGYEQYF. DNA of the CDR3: TGTGCCAGCAGCTACAGGATGGGCTACGAGCAGTACTTC. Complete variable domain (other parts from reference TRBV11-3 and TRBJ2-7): EAGVVQSPRYKIIEKKQPVAFWCNPISGHNTLYWYLQNLGQGPELLIRYENEEAVDDSQLPKDRFSAERLKGVDSTLKIQPAELGDSAVYLCASSYRMGYEQYFGPGTRLTVT.

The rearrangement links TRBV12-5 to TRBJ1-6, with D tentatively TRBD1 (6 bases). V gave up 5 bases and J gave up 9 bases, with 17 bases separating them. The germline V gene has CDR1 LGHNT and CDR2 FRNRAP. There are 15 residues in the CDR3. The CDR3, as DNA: TGTGCTAGTGGTCTCTCAACAGGGATCGGTTCACCCCTCCACTTT. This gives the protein CASGLSTGIGSPLHF. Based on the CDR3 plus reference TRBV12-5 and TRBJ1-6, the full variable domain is DARVTQTPRHKVTEMGQEVTMRCQPILGHNTVFWYRQTMMQGLELLAYFRNRAPLDDSGMPKDRFSAEMPDATLATLKIQPSEPRDSAVYFCASGLSTGIGSPLHFGNGTRLTVT.

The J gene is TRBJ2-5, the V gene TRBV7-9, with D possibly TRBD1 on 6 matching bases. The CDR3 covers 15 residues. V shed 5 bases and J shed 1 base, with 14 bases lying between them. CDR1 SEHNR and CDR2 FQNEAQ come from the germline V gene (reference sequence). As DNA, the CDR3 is TGTGCCAGCAGCCCCCAGGACAGCTTCCAAGAGACCCAGTACTTC. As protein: CASSPQDSFQETQYF.

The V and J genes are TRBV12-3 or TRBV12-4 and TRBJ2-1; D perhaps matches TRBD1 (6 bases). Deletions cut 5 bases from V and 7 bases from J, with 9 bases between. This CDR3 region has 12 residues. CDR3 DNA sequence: TGTGCCAGCAGTCCACAGGGAAATGAGCAGTTCTTC. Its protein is CASSPQGNEQFF.

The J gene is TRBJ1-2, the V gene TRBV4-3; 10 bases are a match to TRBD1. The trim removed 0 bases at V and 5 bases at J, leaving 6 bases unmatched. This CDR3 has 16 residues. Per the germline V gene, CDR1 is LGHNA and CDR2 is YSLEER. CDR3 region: CASSQDARDRGYGYTF. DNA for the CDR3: TGCGCCAGCAGCCAAGATGCCCGGGACAGGGGATATGGCTACACCTTC.

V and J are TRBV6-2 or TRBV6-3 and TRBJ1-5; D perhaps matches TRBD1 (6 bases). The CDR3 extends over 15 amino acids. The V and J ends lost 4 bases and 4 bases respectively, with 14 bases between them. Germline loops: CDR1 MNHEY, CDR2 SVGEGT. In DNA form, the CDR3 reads TGTGCCAGCAGTTCAAACAGGGTCGGGAATCAGCCCCAGCATTTT. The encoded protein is CASSSNRVGNQPQHF.

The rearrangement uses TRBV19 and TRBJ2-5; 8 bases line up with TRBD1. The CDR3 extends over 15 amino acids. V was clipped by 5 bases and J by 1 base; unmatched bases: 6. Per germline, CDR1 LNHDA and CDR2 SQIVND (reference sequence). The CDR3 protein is CASSSPTGVQETQYF. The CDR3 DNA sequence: TGTGCCAGTAGTTCTCCGACAGGGGTCCAAGAGACCCAGTACTTC. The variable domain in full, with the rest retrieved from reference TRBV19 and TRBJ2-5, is DGGITQSPKYLFRKEGQNVTLSCEQNLNHDAMYWYRQDPGQGLRLIYYSQIVNDFQKGDIAEGYSVSREKKESFPLTVTSAQKNPTAFYLCASSSPTGVQETQYFGPGTRLLVL.

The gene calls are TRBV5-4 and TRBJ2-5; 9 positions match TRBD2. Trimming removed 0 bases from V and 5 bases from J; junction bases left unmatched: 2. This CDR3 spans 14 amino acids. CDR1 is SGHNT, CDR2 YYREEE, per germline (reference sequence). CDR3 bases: TGTGCCAGCAGCTTGGGGACTAGCGTGGAGACCCAGTACTTC. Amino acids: CASSLGTSVETQYF.